This T cell receptor (beta chain) was identified during a study of vaccination effects on CD4 cells after COVID-19. Using viral peptide pools, the ViraFEST assay grew out antigen-specific CD4+ T cells prior to sequencing. Following 10 days of culture, CD4+ T cells were isolated. The vaccine recipients had no prior SARS-CoV-2 infection, with negative nucleocapsid antibodies. Assay: immunoSEQ multiplex PCR; the TCRdb copy retains only in-frame clones and omits some. This sample has tens of thousands of clones, with roughly 79% found just once. Deletions cut 0 bases from V and 6 bases from J, with 14 bases between. The CDR3 extends over 16 amino acids. CDR1 and CDR2 from the germline V gene are MNHEY and SVGAGI. Note on this clone: Its specificity is not known.

The chain employs TRBV6-5 and TRBJ2-2; no definite D call. This clonotype was obtained from a human donor who received a COVID-19 vaccine. Specimen: CD4+ T cells from PBMCs cultured with HCoV-NL63 spike peptides, collected before COVID-19 vaccination. The CDR3, as DNA: TGTGCCAGCAGTTACTCGAAGTTCGATCACGCCGGGGAGCTGTTTTTT. Translation gives CASSYSKFDHAGELFF.